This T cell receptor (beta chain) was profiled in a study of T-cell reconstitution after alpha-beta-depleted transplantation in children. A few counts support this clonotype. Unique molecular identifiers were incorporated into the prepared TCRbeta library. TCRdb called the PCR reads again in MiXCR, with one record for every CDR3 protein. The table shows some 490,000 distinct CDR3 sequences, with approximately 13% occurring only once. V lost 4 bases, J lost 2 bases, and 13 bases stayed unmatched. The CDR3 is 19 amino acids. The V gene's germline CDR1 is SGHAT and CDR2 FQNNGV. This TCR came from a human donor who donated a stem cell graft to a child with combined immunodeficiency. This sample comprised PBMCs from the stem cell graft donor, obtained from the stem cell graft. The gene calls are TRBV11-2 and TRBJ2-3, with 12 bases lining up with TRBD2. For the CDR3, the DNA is TGTGCCAGCAGCTCCCTAAACCCCGGACTAGCGGGGTTCACAGATACGCAGTATTTT. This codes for CASSSLNPGLAGFTDTQYF.